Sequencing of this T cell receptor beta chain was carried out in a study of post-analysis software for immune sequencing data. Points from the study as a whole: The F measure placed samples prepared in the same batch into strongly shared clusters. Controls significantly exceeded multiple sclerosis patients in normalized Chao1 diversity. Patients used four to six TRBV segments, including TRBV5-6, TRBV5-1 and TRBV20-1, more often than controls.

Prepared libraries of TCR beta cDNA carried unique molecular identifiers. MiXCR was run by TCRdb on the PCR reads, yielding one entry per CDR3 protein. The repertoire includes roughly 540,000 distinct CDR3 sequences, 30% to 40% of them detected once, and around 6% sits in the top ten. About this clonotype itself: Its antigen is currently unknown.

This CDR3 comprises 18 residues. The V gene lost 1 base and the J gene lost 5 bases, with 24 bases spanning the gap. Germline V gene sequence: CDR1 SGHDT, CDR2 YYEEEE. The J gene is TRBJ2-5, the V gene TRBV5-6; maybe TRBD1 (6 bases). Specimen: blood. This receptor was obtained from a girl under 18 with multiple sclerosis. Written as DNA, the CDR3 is TGTGCCAGCAGCTTGCTAGCTTTCGAGGGGGTGAGGGCGGAGACCCAGTACTTC. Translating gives CASSLLAFEGVRAETQYF.